One sample yielded the 2 T cell receptor beta chains listed below, sequenced in a study of early T cells in non-severe SARS-CoV-2 infection. TCRdb analysed the 5' RACE reads with MiXCR anew, one entry per CDR3 protein. The sample carries 80,000 or so distinct CDR3 sequences, around 12% recorded once. Material: whole blood. Receptors originate from an adult who was a healthcare worker with PCR-confirmed SARS-CoV-2 infection or an uninfected control (not recorded which).

The sample holds many counts of this clonotype. This chain joins TRBV19 and TRBJ1-6; no firm D call. The CDR3 spans 13 residues. The V gene's germline CDR1 is LNHDA and CDR2 SQIVND (reference sequence). The germline V and J ends were trimmed by 6 bases and 7 bases, with 10 bases remaining between them. The CDR3 nucleotides are TGTGCCAGTAGGCCCCAGGCCAATTCACCCCTCCACTTT. Residues: CASRPQANSPLHF. The full variable domain, rest sourced from reference TRBV19 and TRBJ1-6, is DGGITQSPKYLFRKEGQNVTLSCEQNLNHDAMYWYRQDPGQGLRLIYYSQIVNDFQKGDIAEGYSVSREKKESFPLTVTSAQKNPTAFYLCASRPQANSPLHFGNGTRLTVT.

At least ten counts were recorded for this clonotype. The chain carries TRBV7-2 and TRBJ1-5; 8 nucleotides align to TRBD1. Germline CDR1 and CDR2: SGHTA and FQGNSA. The CDR3 length is 17 residues. The junction had 8 bases not matched to a gene; V was cut back by 4 bases and J by 0 bases. CDR3 DNA sequence: TGTGCCAGCAGCTCCCAGGGGGCGGGCTATAGCAATCAGCCCCAGCATTTT. Translation: CASSSQGAGYSNQPQHF.